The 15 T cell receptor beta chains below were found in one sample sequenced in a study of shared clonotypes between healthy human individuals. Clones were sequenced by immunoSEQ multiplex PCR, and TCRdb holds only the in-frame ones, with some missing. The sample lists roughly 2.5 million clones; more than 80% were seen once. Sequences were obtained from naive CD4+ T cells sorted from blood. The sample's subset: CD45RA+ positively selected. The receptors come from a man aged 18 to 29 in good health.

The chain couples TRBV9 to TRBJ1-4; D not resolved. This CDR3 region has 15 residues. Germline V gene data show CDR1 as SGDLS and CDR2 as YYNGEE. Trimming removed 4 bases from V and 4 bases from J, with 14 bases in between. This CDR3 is CASSKGPAYNEKLFF. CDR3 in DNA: TGTGCCAGCAGCAAGGGTCCCGCCTATAATGAAAAACTGTTTTTT.

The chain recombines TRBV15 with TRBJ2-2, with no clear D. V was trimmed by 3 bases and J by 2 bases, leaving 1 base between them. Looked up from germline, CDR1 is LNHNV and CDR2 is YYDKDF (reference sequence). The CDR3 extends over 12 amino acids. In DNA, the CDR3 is TGTGCCACCAGCAGTAACACCGGGGAGCTGTTTTTT. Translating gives CATSSNTGELFF. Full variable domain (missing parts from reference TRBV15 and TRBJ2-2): DAMVIQNPRYQVTQFGKPVTLSCSQTLNHNVMYWYQQKSSQAPKLLFHYYDKDFNNEADTPDNFQSRRPNTSFCFLDIRSPGLGDTAMYLCATSSNTGELFFGEGSRLTVL.

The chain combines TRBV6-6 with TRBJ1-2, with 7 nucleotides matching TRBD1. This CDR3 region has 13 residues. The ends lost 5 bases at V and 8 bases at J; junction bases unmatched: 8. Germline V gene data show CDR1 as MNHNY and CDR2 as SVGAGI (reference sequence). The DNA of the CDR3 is TGTGCCAGCAGTCTGACAGGGTCTTTCGGCTACACCTTC. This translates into CASSLTGSFGYTF.

For the CDR3, the DNA is TGTGCCAGCAGCGTGGATACAGGGGAATTAGCTTTCTTT. This translates into CASSVDTGELAFF. The chain has TRBV9 and TRBJ1-1, with TRBD1 identical over 7 bases. The V gene end was trimmed by 2 bases and the J gene end by 10 bases; junction bases not matched to a gene: 8. This CDR3 has 13 amino acids. The V gene's germline CDR1 is SGDLS and CDR2 YYNGEE.

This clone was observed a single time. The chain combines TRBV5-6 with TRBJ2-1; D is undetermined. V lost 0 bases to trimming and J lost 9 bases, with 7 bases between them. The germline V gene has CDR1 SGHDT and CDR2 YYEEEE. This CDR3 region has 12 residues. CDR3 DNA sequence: TGTGCCAGCAGCTTGGGTGCGCGTGAGCAGTTCTTC. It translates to CASSLGAREQFF.

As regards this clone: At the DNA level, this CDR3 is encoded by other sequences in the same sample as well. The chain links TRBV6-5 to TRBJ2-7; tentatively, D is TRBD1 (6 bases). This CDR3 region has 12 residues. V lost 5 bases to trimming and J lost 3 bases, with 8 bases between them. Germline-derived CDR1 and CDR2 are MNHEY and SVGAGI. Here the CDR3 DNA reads TGTGCCAGCAGTCGGGACAACTACGAGCAGTACTTC. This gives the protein CASSRDNYEQYF.

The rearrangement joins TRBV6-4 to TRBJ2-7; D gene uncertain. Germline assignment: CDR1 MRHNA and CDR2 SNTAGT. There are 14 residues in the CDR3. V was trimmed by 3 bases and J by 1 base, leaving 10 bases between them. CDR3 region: CASSEPSGSYEQYF. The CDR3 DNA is TGTGCCAGCAGTGAGCCCAGTGGGTCCTACGAGCAGTACTTC.

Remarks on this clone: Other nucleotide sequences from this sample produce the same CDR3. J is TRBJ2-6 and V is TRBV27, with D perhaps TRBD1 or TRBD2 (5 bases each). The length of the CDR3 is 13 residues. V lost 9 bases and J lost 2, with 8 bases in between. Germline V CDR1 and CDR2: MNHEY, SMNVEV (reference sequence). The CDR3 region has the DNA TGTGCCAGTAGAGGGGCTGGGGCCAACGTCCTGACTTTC. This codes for CASRGAGANVLTF.

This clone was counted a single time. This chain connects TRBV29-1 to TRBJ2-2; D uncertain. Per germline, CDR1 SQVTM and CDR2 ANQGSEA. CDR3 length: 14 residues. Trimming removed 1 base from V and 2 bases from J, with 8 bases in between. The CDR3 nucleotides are TGCAGCGTTGAAGGGCCAGTCAACACCGGGGAGCTGTTTTTT. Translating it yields CSVEGPVNTGELFF.

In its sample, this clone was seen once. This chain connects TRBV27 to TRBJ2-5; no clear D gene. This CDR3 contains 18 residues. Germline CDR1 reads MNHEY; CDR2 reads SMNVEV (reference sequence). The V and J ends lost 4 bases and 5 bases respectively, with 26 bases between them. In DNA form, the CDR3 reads TGTGCCAGCAGTTCAAAGCCGGGCTCTATTTCCCGGGCGGAGACCCAGTACTTC. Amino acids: CASSSKPGSISRAETQYF.

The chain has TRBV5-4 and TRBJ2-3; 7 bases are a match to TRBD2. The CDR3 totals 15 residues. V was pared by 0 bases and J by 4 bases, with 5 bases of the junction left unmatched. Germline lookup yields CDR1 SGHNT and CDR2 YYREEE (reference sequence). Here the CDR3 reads CASSLDGGGADTQYF. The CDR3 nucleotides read TGTGCCAGCAGCTTGGATGGCGGGGGTGCAGATACGCAGTATTTT.

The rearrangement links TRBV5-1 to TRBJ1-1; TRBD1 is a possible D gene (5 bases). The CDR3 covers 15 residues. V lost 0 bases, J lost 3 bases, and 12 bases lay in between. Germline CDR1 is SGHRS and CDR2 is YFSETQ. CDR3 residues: CASSLGQGPYTEAFF. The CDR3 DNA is TGCGCCAGCAGCTTGGGTCAGGGACCGTACACTGAAGCTTTCTTT.

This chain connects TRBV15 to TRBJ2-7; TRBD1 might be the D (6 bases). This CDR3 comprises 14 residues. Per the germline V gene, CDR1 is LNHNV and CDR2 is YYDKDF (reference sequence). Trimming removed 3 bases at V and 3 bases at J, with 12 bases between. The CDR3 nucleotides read TGTGCCACCAGCAGGCAGGGGAAGAGCTACGAGCAGTACTTC. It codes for CATSRQGKSYEQYF.

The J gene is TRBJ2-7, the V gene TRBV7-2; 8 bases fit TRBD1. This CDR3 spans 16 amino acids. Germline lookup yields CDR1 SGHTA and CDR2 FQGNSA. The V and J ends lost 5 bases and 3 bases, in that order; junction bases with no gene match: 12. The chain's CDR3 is CASSPFGKQGGYEQYF. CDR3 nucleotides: TGTGCCAGCAGCCCCTTCGGCAAACAGGGGGGCTACGAGCAGTACTTC.

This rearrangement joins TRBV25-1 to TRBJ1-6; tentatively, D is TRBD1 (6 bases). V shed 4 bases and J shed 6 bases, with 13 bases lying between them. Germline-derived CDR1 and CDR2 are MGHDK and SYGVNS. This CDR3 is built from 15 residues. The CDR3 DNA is TGTGCCAGCAGTGTAGGGACATCACCTAATTCACCCCTCCACTTT. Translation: CASSVGTSPNSPLHF.